This section outlines one T cell receptor (beta chain) sequence together with its context. Caucasian adults living in Nashville, Tennessee, provided all samples. CD4+ cells yielded CD45RA+ naive and CD45RA-negative memory subsets. This specimen comes from a study of shared clonotypes between healthy human individuals. The assay ran at deep level. Assay used: immunoSEQ multiplex PCR; TCRdb lists only in-frame clones, some missing. This table holds some 350,000 clones, roughly 70% found once. CDR3 size: 16 residues. The V gene's germline CDR1 is GTSNPN and CDR2 SVGIG (reference sequence). Between the trimmed V and J ends, which lost 0 bases and 3 bases, there was a span of 15 bases.

The chain links TRBV30 to TRBJ1-5; the D is unclear. The sequencing input was memory CD4+ T cells sorted from blood. As for subset: CD45RA-negative fraction. This clonotype was sampled from a man younger than 45 in good health. The CDR3 DNA reads TGTGCCTGGAGTGTACTCGGGAGACGCATCAATCAGCCCCAGCATTTT. Amino acid sequence: CAWSVLGRRINQPQHF. Full variable domain (outside the CDR3, taken from reference TRBV30 and TRBJ1-5): SQTIHQWPATLVQPVGSPLSLECTVEGTSNPNLYWYRQAAGRGLQLLFYSVGIGQISSEVPQNLSASRPQDRQFILSSKKLLLSDSGFYLCAWSVLGRRINQPQHFGDGTRLSIL.